This passage covers 2 T cell receptor beta chains from one sample sequenced in a study of OX40 agonist ivuxolimab in advanced cancers. Using immunoSEQ multiplex PCR, the repertoire was profiled, and TCRdb retains in-frame clones only, with some absent. Here the sample spans 50,000 to 55,000 clones, about 88% being singletons. The sample here was CD4+ or CD8+ T cells sorted from blood, taken in a trial of the OX40 agonist ivuxolimab. The receptor source for this set is an adult with an advanced solid tumor such as melanoma, head and neck, liver or kidney cancer.

This clone was recorded only once. The gene calls are TRBV5-1 and TRBJ1-1; D remains unclear. CDR1 and CDR2 (germline): SGHRS, YFSETQ. The CDR3 spans 14 residues. V lost 1 base, J lost 0 bases, and 7 bases lay in between. CDR3 DNA: TGCGCCAGCAGCTTGCGTCAGATGAACACTGAAGCTTTCTTT. This gives the protein CASSLRQMNTEAFF.

This chain joins TRBV30 and TRBJ2-2; TRBD1 is a possible D gene (6 bases). The ends were cut back, 2 bases at V and 1 base at J, with 11 bases in the middle. This CDR3 has 15 residues. Germline CDR1 and CDR2: GTSNPN and SVGIG (reference sequence). The DNA of the CDR3 is TGTGCCTGGAGTAAGGACAGCTTGAACACCGGGGAGCTGTTTTTT. Protein product: CAWSKDSLNTGELFF.